These 25 T cell receptor beta chains were all obtained from the same sample, sequenced in a study of CXCR3-negative and CXCR3-positive naive CD8 T cells. No antigens are known for them. TRB cDNA libraries were made by UMI-labeled 5' RACE. TCRdb reprocessed the 5' RACE reads, keeping one entry per CDR3 protein, no DNA. The sample holds about 130,000 distinct CDR3 sequences. Study-level results: Hydrophobicity was higher for TRB CDR3s found in CXCR3-positive naive cells than in CXCR3-negative naive cells.

Source material: naive CXCR3+ CD8+ T cells from blood. Subset: CD45RO-CCR7+CD27+CD95- naive CD8+ T cells expressing CXCR3 (TNR3+). Source of these receptors: a human donor in good health. Some clones in this sample may be carry-over from other donors' samples.

The chain carries TRBV29-1 and TRBJ2-7; TCRdb picks TRBD1, but there is no DNA to check that call. CDR3 length equals 11 residues. Germline lookup yields CDR1 SQVTM and CDR2 ANQGSEA. The CDR3 region is CSVEGALEQYF.

The J gene is TRBJ1-1, the V gene TRBV10-3; there is no DNA to check the TCRdb D call of TRBD1. Germline lookup yields CDR1 ENHRY and CDR2 SYGVKD. The CDR3 runs to 12 residues. The CDR3 reads CAIGQGATEAFF.

The V call is TRBV12-5, the J call TRBJ2-7; TCRdb's assignment of TRBD1 cannot be checked, as there is no DNA. The CDR3 loop spans 12 amino acids. Germline CDR1 and CDR2: LGHNT and FRNRAP. The CDR3 loop reads CASGLDRYEQYF.

J is TRBJ2-5 and V is TRBV10-3. CDR3 length: 13 amino acids. CDR1 is ENHRY, CDR2 SYGVKD, per germline. The CDR3 loop reads CAISDRTQETQYF.

The chain is built from TRBV7-2 and TRBJ1-5. The CDR3 runs to 14 residues. From germline, CDR1 is SGHTA and CDR2 FQGNSA. The CDR3 loop reads CASSLGQMDQPQHF.

This rearrangement joins TRBV24-1 to TRBJ2-2. The CDR3 loop spans 13 amino acids. CDR1 is KGHDR and CDR2 is SFDVKD in the germline V gene. The chain's CDR3 is CATSEGSHGELFF.

The chain couples TRBV6-5 to TRBJ2-2; no DNA is available, so the TRBD1 call from TCRdb remains unchecked. This CDR3 comprises 16 residues. Germline values: CDR1 MNHEY, CDR2 SVGAGI. CDR3 loop: CASSYSLDSNTGELFF.

The chain is built from TRBV29-1 and TRBJ2-7; TCRdb proposes TRBD1, but this gene call is untestable without DNA. CDR3 length: 12 residues. Germline V lookup: CDR1 SQVTM, CDR2 ANQGSEA. The CDR3 spells CSVEARGYEQYF.

The rearrangement links TRBV29-1 to TRBJ2-7. The CDR3 is made up of 15 amino acids. Germline V gene data show CDR1 as SQVTM and CDR2 as ANQGSEA. This CDR3 is CSVLTLDRGSYEQYF.

The chain employs TRBV12-3 or TRBV12-4 and TRBJ2-3; TCRdb selects TRBD2, and the lack of DNA leaves this call unchecked. The CDR3 runs 15 residues. CDR3 residues: CASSQTSGSSDTQYF.

The V and J genes are TRBV20-1 and TRBJ1-1; TCRdb returns TRBD1, unconfirmable since there is no DNA. CDR1 is DFQATT, CDR2 SNEGSKA, per germline (reference sequence). This CDR3 region has 14 residues. CDR3 amino acids: CSASWAGAEREAFF.

This sequence joins TRBV11-2 and TRBJ2-1; TCRdb picks TRBD2, but there is no DNA to check that call. The CDR3 is 15 residues long. Germline CDR1 reads SGHAT; CDR2 reads FQNNGV. This chain's CDR3 is CASSFLVGRRSEQFF.

This chain links TRBV7-9 with TRBJ2-1; no DNA is available, so the TRBD2 call from TCRdb remains unchecked. The CDR3 contains 15 residues. Germline CDR1 and CDR2: SEHNR and FQNEAQ (reference sequence). CDR3 in amino acids: CASSFSGGGFDEQFF.

This sequence joins TRBV7-9 and TRBJ2-1. Germline V gene data show CDR1 as SEHNR and CDR2 as FQNEAQ (reference sequence). The CDR3 loop spans 13 amino acids. The CDR3 region is CASSLDSYNEQFF.

V usage is TRBV27 and J usage is TRBJ1-1; TCRdb's D gene call, TRBD1, goes unchecked for lack of DNA. Germline loops: CDR1 MNHEY, CDR2 SMNVEV (reference sequence). The CDR3 is made up of 14 amino acids. The CDR3 here is CASSLGGVSTEALF.

V gene TRBV30 combines with J gene TRBJ1-2. Germline loops: CDR1 GTSNPN, CDR2 SVGIG (reference sequence). CDR3 length equals 15 residues. This CDR3 is CAWSVGDGLNYGYTF.

The chain couples TRBV28 to TRBJ2-1; with no DNA, the TCRdb D assignment of TRBD2 cannot be verified. The CDR3 contains 17 residues. Germline CDR1 is MDHEN and CDR2 is SYDVKM. Here the CDR3 reads CASSSWTSGIYYNEQFF.

The chain is built from TRBV7-9 and TRBJ2-1; TCRdb's D gene call, TRBD2, goes unchecked for lack of DNA. CDR1 is SEHNR and CDR2 is FQNEAQ in the germline V gene (reference sequence). This CDR3 is 16 amino acids long. CDR3 protein: CASSPLLAGASWEQFF.

The chain is built from TRBV7-9 and TRBJ2-7; TCRdb's D gene call, TRBD2, goes unchecked for lack of DNA. The germline V gene encodes CDR1 SEHNR and CDR2 FQNEAQ (reference sequence). This CDR3 contains 14 residues. The chain's CDR3 is CASSPGLVFYEQYF.

V and J are TRBV5-1 and TRBJ1-2. CDR1 and CDR2 from the germline V gene are SGHRS and YFSETQ. The CDR3 runs to 19 residues. CDR3: CASTTRSGPPFGFNYGYTF.

The chain combines TRBV6-5 with TRBJ2-7. The length of the CDR3 is 15 residues. Germline values: CDR1 MNHEY, CDR2 SVGAGI. This chain's CDR3 is CASSYSTSGTYEQYF.

This sequence joins TRBV6-6 and TRBJ1-1; TCRdb names TRBD1, which stays unverified in the absence of DNA. The CDR3 covers 16 residues. Per the germline V gene, CDR1 is MNHNY and CDR2 is SVGAGI (reference sequence). Here the CDR3 reads CASSYDWDTYNTEAFF.

The genes are TRBV9 and TRBJ2-7; the TCRdb D gene call, TRBD2, has no DNA to confirm it. CDR3 size: 14 residues. Germline V CDR1 and CDR2: SGDLS, YYNGEE. The CDR3 protein is CASSGRDGPLEQYF.

This sequence joins TRBV5-5 and TRBJ2-3. There are 13 residues in the CDR3. The germline gives CDR1 SGHKS, CDR2 YYEKEE (reference sequence). The chain's CDR3 is CASSLGWQDTQYF.

J is TRBJ2-1 and V is TRBV28; TCRdb proposes TRBD1, but this gene call is untestable without DNA. This CDR3 has 15 residues. Germline V gene lookup returns CDR1 MDHEN and CDR2 SYDVKM. The chain's CDR3 is CASSFWQGKDNEQFF.